These 10 T cell receptor beta chains were all obtained from the same sample, sequenced in a study of T-cell reconstitution after alpha-beta-depleted transplantation in children. As it was prepared, the TCRbeta library received unique molecular identifiers. TCRdb independently ran MiXCR on the PCR reads; one entry per CDR3 protein. Found here are about 870,000 distinct CDR3 sequences, approximately 15% of them singletons; the top ten hold 5%. The material was PBMCs, mostly from graft donor cells, obtained 360 days after TCRalphabeta/CD19-depleted stem cell transplant. The receptors originated from a male patient aged 10 to 17 who had a stem cell transplant for acute lymphoblastic leukemia, so the T cells may come from the graft donor.

This clonotype was counted between two and nine times. The rearrangement uses TRBV12-3 or TRBV12-4 and TRBJ2-7; 8 positions agree with TRBD1. Unmatched junction bases numbered 4, after V lost 3 bases and J lost 6 bases. The length of the CDR3 is 13 residues. The CDR3 DNA reads TGTGCCAGCAGTTTGGACAGGGCAAGCGAGCAGTACTTC. It codes for CASSLDRASEQYF.

The V call is TRBV7-3, the J call TRBJ2-1, with D unresolved. The CDR3 is 14 amino acids. Germline V gene data show CDR1 as SGHTA and CDR2 as FQGTGA. Trimming pared 6 bases from V and 9 bases from J, leaving 18 bases between. This CDR3 reads CASRLGPPFGEQFF. The CDR3 nucleotides read TGTGCCAGCAGATTAGGGCCCCCTTTTGGTGAGCAGTTCTTC.

V is TRBV27 and J is TRBJ2-3; D possibly corresponds to TRBD2 (5 bases). The germline V gene has CDR1 MNHEY and CDR2 SMNVEV (reference sequence). This CDR3 is built from 12 residues. V lost 11 bases and J lost 1, with 10 bases in between. The CDR3 loop reads CAAQRGTDTQYF. CDR3 sequence (DNA): TGTGCCGCTCAGAGGGGCACAGATACGCAGTATTTT.

J is TRBJ2-7 and V is TRBV7-9; no definite D call. Germline lookup yields CDR1 SEHNR and CDR2 FQNEAQ (reference sequence). The length of the CDR3 is 12 residues. V lost 8 bases, J lost 5 bases, and 13 bases lay in between. This CDR3 reads CASAGVIDEQYF. CDR3 DNA: TGTGCCAGCGCTGGGGTGATTGACGAGCAGTACTTC.

This clonotype was counted only a few times. V is TRBV20-1 and J is TRBJ2-1; 7 bases are a match to TRBD1. Looked up from germline, CDR1 is DFQATT and CDR2 is SNEGSKA (reference sequence). The CDR3 loop spans 15 amino acids. The J segment lost 0 bases and the V segment lost 3 bases, leaving 5 bases of the junction unmatched. CDR3 sequence (DNA): TGCAGTGCTAGGCTGACAGGGATCTCCTACAATGAGCAGTTCTTC. It codes for CSARLTGISYNEQFF.

This clonotype appeared a few times. V and J are TRBV12-3 or TRBV12-4 and TRBJ2-5; 11 bases align to TRBD1. CDR3 length: 16 amino acids. The ends lost 6 bases at V and 4 bases at J; junction bases unmatched: 10. The DNA for the CDR3 is TGTGCCAGCAGCCTATCCGGGACAGGGGGTAGAGAGACCCAGTACTTC. It yields the protein CASSLSGTGGRETQYF.

This clonotype was seen more than once but under ten times. The V call is TRBV12-3 or TRBV12-4, the J call TRBJ2-2; possible D gene TRBD1, 6 bases. CDR3 length equals 14 residues. Deletions cut 5 bases from V and 7 bases from J, with 14 bases between. The CDR3 sequence: CASSPTGIGGELFF. The CDR3 region has the DNA TGTGCCAGCAGTCCAACAGGGATTGGCGGGGAGCTGTTTTTT.

This clonotype was seen a handful of times. The V and J genes are TRBV6-5 and TRBJ2-5, with D uncertain. The CDR3 runs to 16 residues. With 0 bases removed from V and 1 base from J, the gap between germline ends came to 12 bases. CDR1 and CDR2 from the germline V gene are MNHEY and SVGAGI. The CDR3 DNA follows: TGTGCCAGCAGTTACTCTCCTGGGCTACCCCAAGAGACCCAGTACTTC. It yields the protein CASSYSPGLPQETQYF.

The V call is TRBV13, the J call TRBJ2-7; 8 nucleotides match TRBD1. The CDR3 spans 15 residues. The germline V gene has CDR1 PRHDT and CDR2 FYEKMQ (reference sequence). V shed 5 bases, J shed 4 bases, and the junction held 10 bases outside the gene matches. In DNA, the CDR3 is TGTGCCAGCAGCCCCCAGACAGGGGAGAGGTACGAGCAGTACTTC. It codes for CASSPQTGERYEQYF.

This clonotype was counted at least ten times. The chain recombines TRBV9 with TRBJ2-3; D remains ambiguous. In germline, CDR1 is SGDLS, CDR2 YYNGEE. Trimming pared 0 bases from V and 2 bases from J, leaving 10 bases between. This CDR3 has 15 residues. DNA of the CDR3: TGTGCCAGCAGCGTAGTTGGCTTTCACACAGATACGCAGTATTTT. As protein: CASSVVGFHTDTQYF.